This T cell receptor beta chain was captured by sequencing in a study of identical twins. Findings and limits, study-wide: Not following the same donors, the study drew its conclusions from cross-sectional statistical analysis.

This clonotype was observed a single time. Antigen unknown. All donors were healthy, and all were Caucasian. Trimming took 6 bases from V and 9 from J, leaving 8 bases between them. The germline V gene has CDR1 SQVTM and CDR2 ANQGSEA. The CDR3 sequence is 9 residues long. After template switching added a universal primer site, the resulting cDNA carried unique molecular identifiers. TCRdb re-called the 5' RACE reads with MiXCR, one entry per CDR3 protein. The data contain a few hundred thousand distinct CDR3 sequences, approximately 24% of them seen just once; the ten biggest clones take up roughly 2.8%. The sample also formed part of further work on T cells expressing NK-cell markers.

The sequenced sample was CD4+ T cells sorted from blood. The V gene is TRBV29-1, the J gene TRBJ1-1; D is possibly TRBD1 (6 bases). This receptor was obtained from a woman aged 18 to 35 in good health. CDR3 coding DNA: TGCAGCGTGGACAGTCAAGCTTTCTTT. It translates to CSVDSQAFF. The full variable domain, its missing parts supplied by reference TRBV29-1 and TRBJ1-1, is SAVISQKPSRDICQRGTSLTIQCQVDSQVTMMFWYRQQPGQSLTLIATANQGSEATYESGFVIDKFPISRPNLTFSTLTVSNMSPEDSSIYLCSVDSQAFFGQGTRLTVV.